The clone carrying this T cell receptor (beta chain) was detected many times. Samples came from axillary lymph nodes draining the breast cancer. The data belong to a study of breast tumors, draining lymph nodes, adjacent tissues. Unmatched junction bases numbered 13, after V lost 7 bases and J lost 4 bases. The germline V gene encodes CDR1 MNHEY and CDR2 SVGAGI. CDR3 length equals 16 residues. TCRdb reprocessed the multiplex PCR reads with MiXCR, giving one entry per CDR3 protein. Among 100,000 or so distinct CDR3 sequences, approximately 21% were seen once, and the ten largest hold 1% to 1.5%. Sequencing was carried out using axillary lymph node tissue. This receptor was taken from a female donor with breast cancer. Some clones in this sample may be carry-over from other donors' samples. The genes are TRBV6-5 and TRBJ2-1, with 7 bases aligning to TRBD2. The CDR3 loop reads CASNPMGGRHYNEQFF. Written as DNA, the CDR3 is TGTGCCAGCAACCCGATGGGCGGGAGACATTACAATGAGCAGTTCTTC.